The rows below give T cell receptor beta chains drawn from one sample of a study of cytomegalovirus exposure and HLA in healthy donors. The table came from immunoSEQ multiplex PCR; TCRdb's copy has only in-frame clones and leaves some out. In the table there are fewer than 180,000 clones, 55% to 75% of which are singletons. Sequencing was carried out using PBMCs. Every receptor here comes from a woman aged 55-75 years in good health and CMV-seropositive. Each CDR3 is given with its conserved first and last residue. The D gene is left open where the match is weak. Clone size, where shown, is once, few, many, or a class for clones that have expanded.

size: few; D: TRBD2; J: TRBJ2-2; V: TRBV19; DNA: TGTGCCAGTAGACGACTAGCCTTGAACACCGGGGAGCTGTTTTTT; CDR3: CASRRLALNTGELFF
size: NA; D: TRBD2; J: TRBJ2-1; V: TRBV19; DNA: TGTGCCAGTAGTACTCTAATAGCGGGAGGCCCCCCGCAGTTCTTC; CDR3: CASSTLIAGGPPQFF
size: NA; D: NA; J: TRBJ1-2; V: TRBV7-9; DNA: TGTTCCAGCAGCTTAGAGGGGTCTGGCTACACCTTC; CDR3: CSSSLEGSGYTF
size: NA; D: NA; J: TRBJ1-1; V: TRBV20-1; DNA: TGCAGTGCTAGGGGGGGGACTGAAGCTTTCTTT; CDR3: CSARGGTEAFF
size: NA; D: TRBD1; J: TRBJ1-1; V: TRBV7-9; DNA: TGTGCCAGCAGCCCGGGACAGGCAATCCCAAACACTGGAGCTTTCTTT; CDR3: CASSPGQAIPNTGAFF
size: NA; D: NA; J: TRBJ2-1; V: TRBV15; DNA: TGTGCCACCAGCAGACCCTCGGACTACGAAGCCTACAATGAGCAGTTCTTC; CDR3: CATSRPSDYEAYNEQFF
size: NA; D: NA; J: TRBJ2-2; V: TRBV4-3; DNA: TGCGCCAGCAGCCCGGACTGGAACACCGGGGAGCTGTTTTTT; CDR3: CASSPDWNTGELFF
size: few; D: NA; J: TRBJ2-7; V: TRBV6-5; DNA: TGTGCCAGCAGTCCCACAATCTCCTACGAGCAGTACTTC; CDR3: CASSPTISYEQYF
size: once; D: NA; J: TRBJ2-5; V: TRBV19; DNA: TGTGCCAGTAGGACTAGTGTCTCGAAGACCCAGTACTTC; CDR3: CASRTSVSKTQYF
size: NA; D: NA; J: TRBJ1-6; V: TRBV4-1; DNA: TGCGCCAGCAGCCAAGTTTCCTCATCGGGTTCACCCCTCCACTTT; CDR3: CASSQVSSSGSPLHF
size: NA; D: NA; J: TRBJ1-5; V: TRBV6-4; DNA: TGTGCCAGCAGTCCCGAGAGGGATCAGCCCCAGCATTTT; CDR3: CASSPERDQPQHF
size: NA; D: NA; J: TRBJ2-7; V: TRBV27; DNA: TGTGCCAGCAGTTTCTCGGGGTCCTACGAGCAGTACTTC; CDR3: CASSFSGSYEQYF
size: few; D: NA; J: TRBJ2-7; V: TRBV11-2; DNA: TGTGCCAGCAGCCCCATTAGGAGGGGTCCTAGCGTGCCCTACGAGCAGTACTTC; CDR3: CASSPIRRGPSVPYEQYF
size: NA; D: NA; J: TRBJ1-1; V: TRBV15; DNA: TGTGCCACCAGCAAACAGGCGAACACTGAAGCTTTCTTT; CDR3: CATSKQANTEAFF
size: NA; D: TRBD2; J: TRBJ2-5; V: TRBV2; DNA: TGTGCCAGCAGTGAGGAGCGGGAGCAGACCCAGTACTTC; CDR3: CASSEEREQTQYF
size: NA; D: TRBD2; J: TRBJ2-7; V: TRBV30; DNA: TGTGCCTGGAGTTCCACCGGGACTAGCTTGGTTTTC; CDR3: CAWSSTGTSLVF
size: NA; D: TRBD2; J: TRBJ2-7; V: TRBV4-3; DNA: TGCGCCAGCAGCCCTAGCGGGGGTTACGAGCAGTACTTC; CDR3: CASSPSGGYEQYF
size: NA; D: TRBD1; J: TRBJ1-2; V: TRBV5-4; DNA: TGTGCCAGCAGGGACCTTGACTGGGGACAGGGCCATGGCTACACCTTC; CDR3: CASRDLDWGQGHGYTF
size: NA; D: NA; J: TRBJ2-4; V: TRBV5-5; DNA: TGTGCCAGCAGCTTGGGGCCCACCCAAGGAGACATTCAGTACTTC; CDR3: CASSLGPTQGDIQYF
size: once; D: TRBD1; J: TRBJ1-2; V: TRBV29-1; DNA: TGCAGCGCCGGACAGGGGAGCTATGGCTACACCTTC; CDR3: CSAGQGSYGYTF
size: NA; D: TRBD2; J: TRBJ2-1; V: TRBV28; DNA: TGTGCCAGCAGTTTCCAGGGAGTAGCGGGAGTGTACAATGAGCAGTTCTTC; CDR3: CASSFQGVAGVYNEQFF
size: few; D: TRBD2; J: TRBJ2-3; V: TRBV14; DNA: TGTGCCAGCAGCCCCCTAGCGGGAGTGGTCACAGATACGCAGTATTTT; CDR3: CASSPLAGVVTDTQYF
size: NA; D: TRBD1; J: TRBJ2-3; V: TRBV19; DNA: TGTGCCAGTAGTCGTCGGGACAGGGGGACGCGCACAGATACGCAGTATTTT; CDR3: CASSRRDRGTRTDTQYF
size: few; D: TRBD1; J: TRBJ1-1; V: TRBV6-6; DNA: TGTGCCAGCAGTTCAAGGGGACAGGGGGCGGTCACTGAAGCTTTCTTT; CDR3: CASSSRGQGAVTEAFF
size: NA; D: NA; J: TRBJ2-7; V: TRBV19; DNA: TGTGCCAGTAGTGTCCAGGCAACTTCCTACGAGCAGTACTTC; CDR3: CASSVQATSYEQYF
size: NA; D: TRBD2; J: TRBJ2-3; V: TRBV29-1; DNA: TGCAGCGTTGACGGGACTAGCGGGGGAGATACGCAGTATTTT; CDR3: CSVDGTSGGDTQYF
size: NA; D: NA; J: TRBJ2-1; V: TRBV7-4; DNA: TGTGCCAGTTGCGACAATGAGCAGTTCTTC; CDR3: CASCDNEQFF
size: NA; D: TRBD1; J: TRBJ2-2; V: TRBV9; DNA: TGTGCCAGCAGCGTAAACAGGGGGACGAACACCGGGGAGCTGTTTTTT; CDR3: CASSVNRGTNTGELFF
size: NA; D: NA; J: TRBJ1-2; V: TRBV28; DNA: TGTGCCAGCAGGGCAGGTACCCACTATGGCTACACCTTC; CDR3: CASRAGTHYGYTF
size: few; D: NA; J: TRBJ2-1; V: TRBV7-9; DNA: TGTGCCAGCAGCCTCGGGTCGGGGTACAATGAGCAGTTCTTC; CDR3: CASSLGSGYNEQFF
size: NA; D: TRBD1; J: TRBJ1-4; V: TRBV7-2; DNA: TGTGCCAGCAGCCTAGGGGGCATAGGTGAAAAACTGTTTTTT; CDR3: CASSLGGIGEKLFF
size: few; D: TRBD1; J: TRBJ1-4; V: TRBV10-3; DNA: TGTGCCATCAGTGATCACGCGACAGGGGATGAAAAACTGTTTTTT; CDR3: CAISDHATGDEKLFF
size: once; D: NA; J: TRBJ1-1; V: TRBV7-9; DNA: TGTGCCAGCAGCTTCGGAGGGAACACTGAAGCTTTCTTT; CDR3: CASSFGGNTEAFF
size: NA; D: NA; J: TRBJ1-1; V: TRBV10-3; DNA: TGTGCCATCAGGGACACCAACACTGAAGCTTTCTTT; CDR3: CAIRDTNTEAFF
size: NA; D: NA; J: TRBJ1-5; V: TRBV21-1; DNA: TGTGCCAGCAGCAAAGGGGGGGGAGGGAGCAATCAGCCCCAGCATTTT; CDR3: CASSKGGGGSNQPQHF
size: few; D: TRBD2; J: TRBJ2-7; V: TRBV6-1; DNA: TGTGCCAGCAGTGAAGTGAGCGGGGTTGGAGCCTACGAGCAGTACTTC; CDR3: CASSEVSGVGAYEQYF
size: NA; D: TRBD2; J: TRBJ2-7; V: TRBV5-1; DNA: TGCGCCAGCAGCTTGGGGACTAGCGGGAGCGAGCAGTACTTC; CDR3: CASSLGTSGSEQYF